One sample yielded the 14 T cell receptor beta chains listed below, sequenced in a study of blood T cell repertoires in COVID-19. Assay: immunoSEQ multiplex PCR; the TCRdb copy retains only in-frame clones and omits some. This table holds a few hundred thousand clones, approximately 82% found once. Material for sequencing was peripheral blood. These TCRs come from a man in his fifties or sixties with active or convalescent COVID-19.

The chain has TRBV12-5 and TRBJ1-3, with TRBD1 matching 7 bases. The CDR3 is 15 amino acids. Germline CDR1 is LGHNT and CDR2 is FRNRAP. Trimming took 1 base from V and 2 from J; bases not matched to a gene: 2. CDR3 sequence (DNA): TGTGCTAGTGGTTTGGCCACAGGGGCTGGAAACACCATATATTTT. Amino acids: CASGLATGAGNTIYF.

This clone was recorded once. V usage is TRBV18 and J usage is TRBJ2-7; a weak D match, TRBD2 (6 bases). The CDR3 length is 14 residues. Trimming left V 3 bases short and J 7 bases short, with 16 bases between. The germline V gene has CDR1 KGHSH and CDR2 LQKENI. The CDR3 protein is CASSPLDSGGEQYV. CDR3 nucleotides: TGTGCCAGCTCACCTCTTGACAGCGGAGGGGAGCAGTACGTC.

V and J are TRBV9 and TRBJ2-3, with 9 bases fitting TRBD2. The CDR3 length is 14 residues. Unmatched junction bases numbered 5, after V lost 4 bases and J lost 5 bases. The germline gives CDR1 SGDLS, CDR2 YYNGEE. Here the CDR3 reads CASSSGTSLDTQYF. In nucleotides, the CDR3 is TGTGCCAGCAGCTCAGGGACTAGCCTAGATACGCAGTATTTT. Supplemented by reference TRBV9 and TRBJ2-3, the full variable domain reads DSGVTQTPKHLITATGQRVTLRCSPRSGDLSVYWYQQSLDQGLQFLIQYYNGEERAKGNILERFSAQQFPDLHSELNLSSLELGDSALYFCASSSGTSLDTQYFGPGTRLTVL.

The CDR3 coding sequence is TGTGCCAGCAGCTTAGGAGTTAACTATGGCTACACCTTC. Translated: CASSLGVNYGYTF. J is TRBJ1-2 and V is TRBV7-3; D unresolved. Trimming pared 2 bases from V and 1 base from J, leaving 5 bases between. Germline V lookup: CDR1 SGHTA, CDR2 FQGTGA. This CDR3 contains 13 residues. Using reference TRBV7-3 and TRBJ1-2 for the parts outside the CDR3, the full variable domain is GAGVSQTPSNKVTEKGKYVELRCDPISGHTALYWYRQSLGQGPEFLIYFQGTGAADDSGLPNDRFFAVRPEGSVSTLKIQRTERGDSAVYLCASSLGVNYGYTFGSGTRLTVV.

This chain joins TRBV29-1 and TRBJ2-1, with 13 bases aligning to TRBD2. The CDR3 spans 13 residues. The ends lost 7 bases at V and 9 bases at J; junction bases unmatched: 6. CDR1 is SQVTM, CDR2 ANQGSEA, per germline. The CDR3 spells CSGGTSGIAEQFF. CDR3 coding DNA: TGCAGCGGGGGGACTAGCGGGATCGCTGAGCAGTTCTTC.

The chain combines TRBV7-9 with TRBJ1-2; possibly TRBD1 for D (6 bases). V was shortened by 5 bases and J by 4 bases, with 17 bases between the two germline ends. This CDR3 spans 15 amino acids. In germline, CDR1 is SEHNR, CDR2 FQNEAQ (reference sequence). CDR3 sequence reads: CASSPRTEGIYGYTF. The CDR3, as DNA: TGTGCCAGCAGCCCAAGGACAGAGGGGATCTATGGCTACACCTTC.

The chain couples TRBV4-3 to TRBJ2-1, with D perhaps matching TRBD2 (5 bases). The CDR3 loop spans 17 amino acids. Germline V gives CDR1 LGHNA, CDR2 YSLEER. The V gene lost 0 bases and the J gene lost 5 bases, with 17 bases spanning the gap. The CDR3 nucleotides are TGCGCCAGCAGCCAAGATGCTCGAGGGAATTTCCACAATGAGCAGTTCTTC. The encoded protein is CASSQDARGNFHNEQFF.

V is TRBV5-4 and J is TRBJ2-3; 7 nucleotides match TRBD2. The V and J ends lost 0 bases and 2 bases, in that order; junction bases with no gene match: 6. Germline V lookup: CDR1 SGHNT, CDR2 YYREEE (reference sequence). The CDR3 spans 16 residues. The CDR3 here is CASSLERGTITDTQYF. CDR3 nucleotides: TGTGCCAGCAGCTTGGAACGAGGGACTATCACAGATACGCAGTATTTT.

The chain employs TRBV12-3 or TRBV12-4 and TRBJ2-5; 11 bases match TRBD1. The CDR3 length is 13 residues. J was trimmed by 4 bases and V by 6 bases; bases with no gene match: 1. The CDR3 sequence: CASRGTGGETQYF. The DNA of the CDR3 is TGTGCCAGCAGGGGGACAGGGGGAGAGACCCAGTACTTC.

The chain is built from TRBV7-2 and TRBJ2-2, with D tentatively TRBD2 (5 bases). Trimming left V 6 bases short and J 7 bases short, with 21 bases between. Germline-derived CDR1 and CDR2 are SGHTA and FQGNSA. This CDR3 has 16 amino acids. This chain's CDR3 is CASRAFWENVGGELFF. The CDR3 DNA follows: TGTGCCAGCAGGGCTTTTTGGGAGAACGTGGGCGGGGAGCTGTTTTTT.

The rearrangement joins TRBV15 to TRBJ2-5, with 8 bases matching TRBD1. This CDR3 is 16 amino acids long. V was pared by 3 bases and J by 5 bases, with 11 bases of the junction left unmatched. Germline V gene sequence: CDR1 LNHNV, CDR2 YYDKDF (reference sequence). The CDR3 is CATSRDRQGMGETQYF. In DNA form, the CDR3 reads TGTGCCACCAGCAGGGATAGACAGGGGATGGGTGAGACCCAGTACTTC.

This chain links TRBV2 with TRBJ1-5, with TRBD1 as a possible D gene (5 bases). The V gene lost 3 bases and the J gene lost 4 bases, with 16 bases spanning the gap. The CDR3 runs 16 residues. Germline loops: CDR1 SNHLY, CDR2 FYNNEI. CDR3 protein: CASSEGTGAGNQPQHF. DNA of the CDR3: TGTGCCAGCAGTGAGGGCACAGGAGCTGGTAATCAGCCCCAGCATTTT.

The chain uses TRBV6-5 and TRBJ2-7, with a possible D match to TRBD1 (6 bases). V was cut by 3 bases and J by 5 bases, with 8 bases left in between. The CDR3 totals 12 residues. Per the germline V gene, CDR1 is MNHEY and CDR2 is SVGAGI. CDR3 DNA: TGTGCCAGCAGTTATACAGGGAACGAGCAGTACTTC. It yields the protein CASSYTGNEQYF.

The chain recombines TRBV29-1 with TRBJ2-3; 12 positions match TRBD2. Per germline, CDR1 SQVTM and CDR2 ANQGSEA. The CDR3 runs 14 residues. J lost 8 bases, V lost 5 bases, and 8 bases had no gene match. CDR3 loop: CSVWTSGAMGTQYF. In DNA form, the CDR3 reads TGCAGCGTTTGGACTAGCGGGGCTATGGGTACGCAGTATTTT.